This record looks at one T cell receptor beta chain sequence and its context. What it binds is unknown. As for the donors, each was a healthy bone marrow donor. The PCR ran on 60 Vbeta and 13 Jbeta primers. Measured with immunoSEQ multiplex PCR; TCRdb has only the in-frame clones, and not every one. The table lists about 120,000 clones, roughly 76% of them singletons. The entry originates in a study of cytomegalovirus exposure and HLA in healthy donors. Overall study results and limits: Most TCR sequences were seen very rarely across donors, but some public TCRs occurred in many.

V shed 5 bases, J shed 2 bases, and the junction held 7 bases outside the gene matches. Germline lookup yields CDR1 SGHAT and CDR2 FQNNGV. The CDR3 runs to 15 residues. This receptor was taken from a middle-aged man in good health and CMV-seropositive. Sequenced sample: PBMCs. This rearrangement joins TRBV11-2 to TRBJ2-5; 8 bases align to TRBD2. The CDR3 loop reads CASSRTSGLQETQYF. The CDR3 bases are TGTGCCAGCAGCCGCACTAGCGGCCTACAAGAGACCCAGTACTTC.